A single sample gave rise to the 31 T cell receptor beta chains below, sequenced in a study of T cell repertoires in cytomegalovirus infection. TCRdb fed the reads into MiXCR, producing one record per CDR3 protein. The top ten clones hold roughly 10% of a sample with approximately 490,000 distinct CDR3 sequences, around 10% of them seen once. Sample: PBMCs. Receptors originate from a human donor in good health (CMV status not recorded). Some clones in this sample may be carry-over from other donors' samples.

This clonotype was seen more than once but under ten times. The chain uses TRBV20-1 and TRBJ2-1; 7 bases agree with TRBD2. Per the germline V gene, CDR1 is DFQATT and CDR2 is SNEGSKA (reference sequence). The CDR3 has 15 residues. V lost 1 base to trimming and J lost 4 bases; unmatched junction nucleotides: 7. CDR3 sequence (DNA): TGCAGTGCTAGAGGGCGGCTAGCGGCGTACAATGAGCAGTTCTTC. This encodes CSARGRLAAYNEQFF.

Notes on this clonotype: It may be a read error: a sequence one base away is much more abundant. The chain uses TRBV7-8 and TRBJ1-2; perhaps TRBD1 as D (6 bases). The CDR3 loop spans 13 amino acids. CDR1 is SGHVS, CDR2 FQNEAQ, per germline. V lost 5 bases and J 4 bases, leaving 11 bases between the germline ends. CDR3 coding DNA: TGTGCCAGCAGCCGCGAGACAGGCTATGGCTACACCTTC. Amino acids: CASSRETGYGYTF. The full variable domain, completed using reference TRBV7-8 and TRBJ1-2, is GAGVSQSPRYKVAKRGQDVALRCDPISGHVSLFWYQQALGQGPEFLTYFQNEAQLDKSGLPSDRFFAERPEGSVSTLKIQRTQQEDSAVYLCASSRETGYGYTFGSGTRLTVV.

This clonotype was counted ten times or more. The CDR3 DNA is TGTGCCAGCAGTGAATACCCAGGGCCTCCATCGGGTGGCTACACCTTC. It translates to CASSEYPGPPSGGYTF. The chain recombines TRBV6-1 with TRBJ1-2; TRBD1 is a possible D gene (5 bases). With 2 bases removed from V and 7 bases from J, the gap between germline ends came to 20 bases. The CDR3 has 16 amino acids. Germline CDR1 reads MNHNS; CDR2 reads SASEGT.

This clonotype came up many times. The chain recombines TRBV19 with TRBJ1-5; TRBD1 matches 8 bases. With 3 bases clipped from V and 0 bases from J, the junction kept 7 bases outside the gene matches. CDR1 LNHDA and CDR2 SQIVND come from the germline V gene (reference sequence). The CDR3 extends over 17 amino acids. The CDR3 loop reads CASSMKHRGYSNQPQHF. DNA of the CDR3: TGTGCCAGTAGTATGAAGCACAGGGGGTATAGCAATCAGCCCCAGCATTTT.

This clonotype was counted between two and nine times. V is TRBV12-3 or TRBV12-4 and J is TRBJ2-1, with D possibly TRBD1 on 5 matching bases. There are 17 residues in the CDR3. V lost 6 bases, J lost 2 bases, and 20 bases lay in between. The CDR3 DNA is TGTGCCAGCAGCTTTCGATTAGCAAGGGGAACCTACAATGAGCAGTTCTTC. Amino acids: CASSFRLARGTYNEQFF.

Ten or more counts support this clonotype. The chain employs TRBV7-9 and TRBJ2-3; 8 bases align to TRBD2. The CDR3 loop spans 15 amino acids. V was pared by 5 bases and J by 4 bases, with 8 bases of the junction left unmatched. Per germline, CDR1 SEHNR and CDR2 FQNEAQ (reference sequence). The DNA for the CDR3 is TGTGCCAGCAGCCCGGGACTAGGAACAGCAGATACGCAGTATTTT. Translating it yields CASSPGLGTADTQYF.

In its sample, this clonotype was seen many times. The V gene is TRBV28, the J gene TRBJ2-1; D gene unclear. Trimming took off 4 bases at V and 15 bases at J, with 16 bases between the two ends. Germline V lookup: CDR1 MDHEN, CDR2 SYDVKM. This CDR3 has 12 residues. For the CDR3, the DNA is TGTGCCAGCAGTTCAGGACCACTCTCCCCGTTCTTC. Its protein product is CASSSGPLSPFF.

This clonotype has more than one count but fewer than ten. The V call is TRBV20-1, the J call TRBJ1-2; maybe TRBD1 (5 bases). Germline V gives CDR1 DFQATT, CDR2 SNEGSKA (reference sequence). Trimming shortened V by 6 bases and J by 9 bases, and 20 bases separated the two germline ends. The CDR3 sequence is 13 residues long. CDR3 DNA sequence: TGCAGTGCAAGTGACCCCGGGGGAGGAAGCTACACCTTC. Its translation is CSASDPGGGSYTF.

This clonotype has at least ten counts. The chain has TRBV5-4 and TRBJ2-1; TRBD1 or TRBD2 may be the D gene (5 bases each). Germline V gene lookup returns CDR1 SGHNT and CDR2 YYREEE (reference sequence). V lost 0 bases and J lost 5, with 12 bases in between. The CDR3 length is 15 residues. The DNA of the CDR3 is TGTGCCAGCAGCTTGGCCCGGGACGACAACAATGAGCAGTTCTTC. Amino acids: CASSLARDDNNEQFF.

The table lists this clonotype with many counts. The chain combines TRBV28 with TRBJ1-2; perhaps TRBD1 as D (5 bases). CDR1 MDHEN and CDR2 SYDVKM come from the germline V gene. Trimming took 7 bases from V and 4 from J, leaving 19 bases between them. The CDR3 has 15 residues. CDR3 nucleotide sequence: TGTGCCAGCAAAATTAAATGGGCAGGGCCCTATGGCTACACCTTC. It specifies CASKIKWAGPYGYTF.

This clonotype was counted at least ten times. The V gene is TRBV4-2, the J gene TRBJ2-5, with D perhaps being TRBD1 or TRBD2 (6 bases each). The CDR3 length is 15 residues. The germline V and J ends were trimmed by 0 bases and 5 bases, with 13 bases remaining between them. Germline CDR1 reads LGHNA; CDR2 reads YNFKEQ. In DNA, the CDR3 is TGTGCCAGCAGCCAAGATGGACGGGGGCCGGAGACCCAGTACTTC. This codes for CASSQDGRGPETQYF.

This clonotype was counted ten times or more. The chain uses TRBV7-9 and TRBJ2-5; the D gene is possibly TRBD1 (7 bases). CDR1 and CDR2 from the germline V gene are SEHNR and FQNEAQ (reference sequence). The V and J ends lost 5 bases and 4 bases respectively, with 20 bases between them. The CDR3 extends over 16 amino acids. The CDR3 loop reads CASSQRRGQPGETQYF. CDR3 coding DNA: TGTGCCAGCAGCCAAAGGCGGGGACAGCCTGGAGAGACCCAGTACTTC.

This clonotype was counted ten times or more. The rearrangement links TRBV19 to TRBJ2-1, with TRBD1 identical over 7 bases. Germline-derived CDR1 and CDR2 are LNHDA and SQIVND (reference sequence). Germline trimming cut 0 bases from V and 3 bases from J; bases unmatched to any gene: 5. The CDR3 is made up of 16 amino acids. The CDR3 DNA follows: TGTGCCAGTAGTATAGATTCAGGGGGTATCTACAATGAGCAGTTCTTC. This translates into CASSIDSGGIYNEQFF.

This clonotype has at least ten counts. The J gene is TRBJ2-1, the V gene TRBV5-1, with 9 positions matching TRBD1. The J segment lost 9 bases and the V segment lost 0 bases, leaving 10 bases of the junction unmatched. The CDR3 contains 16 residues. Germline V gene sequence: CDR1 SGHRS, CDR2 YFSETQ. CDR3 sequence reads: CASSLGQFDRGVEQFF. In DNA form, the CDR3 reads TGCGCCAGCAGCTTGGGACAATTTGACAGGGGGGTTGAGCAGTTCTTC.

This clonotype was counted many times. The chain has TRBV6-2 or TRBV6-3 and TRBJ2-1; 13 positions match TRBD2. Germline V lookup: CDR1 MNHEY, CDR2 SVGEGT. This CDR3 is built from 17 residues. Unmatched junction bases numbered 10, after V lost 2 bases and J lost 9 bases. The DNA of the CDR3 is TGTGCCAGCAGTTACCCCACCGGACTAGCGGGAGAGAGTGAGCAGTTCTTC. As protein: CASSYPTGLAGESEQFF.

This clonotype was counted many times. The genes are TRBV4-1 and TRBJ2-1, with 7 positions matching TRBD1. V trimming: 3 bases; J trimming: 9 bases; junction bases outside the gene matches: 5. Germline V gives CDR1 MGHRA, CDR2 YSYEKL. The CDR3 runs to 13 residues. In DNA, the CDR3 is TGCGCCAGCAGCCAGGAACGGACAGGTGAGCAGTTCTTC. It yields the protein CASSQERTGEQFF.

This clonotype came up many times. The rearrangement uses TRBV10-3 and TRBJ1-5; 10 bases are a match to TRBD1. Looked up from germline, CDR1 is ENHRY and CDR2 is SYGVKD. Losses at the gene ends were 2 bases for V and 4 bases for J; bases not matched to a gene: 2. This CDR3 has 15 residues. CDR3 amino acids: CAISEGTGANQPQHF. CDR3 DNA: TGTGCCATCAGTGAGGGGACAGGGGCTAATCAGCCCCAGCATTTT.

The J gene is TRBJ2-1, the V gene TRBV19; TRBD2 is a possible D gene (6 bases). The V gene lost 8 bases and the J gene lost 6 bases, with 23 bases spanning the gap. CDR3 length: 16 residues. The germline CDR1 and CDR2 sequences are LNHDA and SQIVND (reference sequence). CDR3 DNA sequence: TGTGCCAGTGTTAAACGGAGCGGGCCTCCCCTCAATGAGCAGTTCTTC. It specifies CASVKRSGPPLNEQFF.

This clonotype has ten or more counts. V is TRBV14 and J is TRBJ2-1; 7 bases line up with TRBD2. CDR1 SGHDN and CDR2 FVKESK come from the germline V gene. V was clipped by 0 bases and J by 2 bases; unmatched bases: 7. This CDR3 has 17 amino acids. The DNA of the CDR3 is TGTGCCAGCAGCCAAGATTTTAGCGGGCTCGCCTACAATGAGCAGTTCTTC. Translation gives CASSQDFSGLAYNEQFF.

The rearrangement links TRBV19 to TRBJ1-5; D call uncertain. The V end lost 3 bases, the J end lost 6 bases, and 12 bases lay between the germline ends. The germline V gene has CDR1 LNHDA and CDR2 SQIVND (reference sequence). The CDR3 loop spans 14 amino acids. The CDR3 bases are TGTGCCAGTAGTATGAGGGTTATTCGTCAGCCCCAGCATTTT. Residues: CASSMRVIRQPQHF.

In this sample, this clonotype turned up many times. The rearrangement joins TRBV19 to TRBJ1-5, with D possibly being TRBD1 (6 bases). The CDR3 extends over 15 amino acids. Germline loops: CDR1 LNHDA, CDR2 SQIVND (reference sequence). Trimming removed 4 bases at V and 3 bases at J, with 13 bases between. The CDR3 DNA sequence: TGTGCCAGTAGTAAGGAAGGGGACATCAATCAGCCCCAGCATTTT. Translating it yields CASSKEGDINQPQHF.

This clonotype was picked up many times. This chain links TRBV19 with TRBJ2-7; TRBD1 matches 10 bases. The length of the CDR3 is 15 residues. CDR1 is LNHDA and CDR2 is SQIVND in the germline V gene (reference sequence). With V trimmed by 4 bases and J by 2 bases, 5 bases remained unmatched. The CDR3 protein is CASSNGQGGPYEQYF. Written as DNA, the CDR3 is TGTGCCAGTAGTAACGGACAGGGGGGTCCCTACGAGCAGTACTTC.

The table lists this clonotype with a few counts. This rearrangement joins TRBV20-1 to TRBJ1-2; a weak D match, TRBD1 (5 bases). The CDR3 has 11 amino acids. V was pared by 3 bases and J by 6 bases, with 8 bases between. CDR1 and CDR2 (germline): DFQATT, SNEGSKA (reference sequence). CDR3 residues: CSASREDGYTF. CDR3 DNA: TGCAGTGCTAGCAGGGAGGATGGCTACACCTTC.

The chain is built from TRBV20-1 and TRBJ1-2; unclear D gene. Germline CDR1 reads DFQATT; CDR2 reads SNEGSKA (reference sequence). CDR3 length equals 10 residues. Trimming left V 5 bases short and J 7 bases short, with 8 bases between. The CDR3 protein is CSAQTSGYTF. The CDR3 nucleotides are TGCAGTGCTCAAACCAGTGGCTACACCTTC.

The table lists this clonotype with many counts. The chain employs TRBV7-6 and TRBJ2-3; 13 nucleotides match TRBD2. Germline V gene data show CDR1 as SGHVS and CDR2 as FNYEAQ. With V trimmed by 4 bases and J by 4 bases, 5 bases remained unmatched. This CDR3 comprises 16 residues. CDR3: CASSSRLAGGPDTQYF. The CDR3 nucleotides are TGTGCCAGCAGCTCCCGACTAGCGGGGGGACCAGATACGCAGTATTTT.

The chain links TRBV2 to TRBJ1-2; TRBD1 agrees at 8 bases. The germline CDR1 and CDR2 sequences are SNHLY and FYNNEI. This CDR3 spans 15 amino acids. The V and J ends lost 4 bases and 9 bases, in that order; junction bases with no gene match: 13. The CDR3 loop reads CASSVRRGTGDSYTF. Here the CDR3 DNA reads TGTGCCAGCAGTGTCCGAAGGGGGACAGGCGACAGCTACACCTTC.

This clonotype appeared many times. As DNA, the CDR3 is TGTGCCAGCGGGGGAACAGGGTATCGGGAAAAACTGTTTTTT. As protein: CASGGTGYREKLFF. V usage is TRBV27 and J usage is TRBJ1-4, with D maybe TRBD1 (6 bases). This CDR3 has 14 amino acids. In germline, CDR1 is MNHEY, CDR2 SMNVEV (reference sequence). Deletions cut 8 bases from V and 8 bases from J, with 18 bases between.

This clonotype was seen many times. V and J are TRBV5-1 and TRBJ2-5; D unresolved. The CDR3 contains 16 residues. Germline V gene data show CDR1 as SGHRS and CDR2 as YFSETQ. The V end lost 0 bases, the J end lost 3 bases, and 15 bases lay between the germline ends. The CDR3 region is CASSLDVGGFEETQYF. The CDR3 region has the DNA TGCGCCAGCAGCTTGGATGTCGGCGGTTTTGAAGAGACCCAGTACTTC.

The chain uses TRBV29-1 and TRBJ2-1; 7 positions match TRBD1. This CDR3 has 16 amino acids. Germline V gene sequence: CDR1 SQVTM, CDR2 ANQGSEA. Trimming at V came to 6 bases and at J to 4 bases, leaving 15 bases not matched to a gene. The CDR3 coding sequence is TGCAGCGTCGTTAGCACAGGGGTTTTAGCTTACAATGAGCAGTTCTTC. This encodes CSVVSTGVLAYNEQFF.

CDR3 region: CASTVMAGLGEAFF. CDR3 DNA: TGTGCCAGCACCGTAATGGCAGGGTTGGGAGAAGCTTTCTTT. V usage is TRBV28 and J usage is TRBJ1-1; perhaps TRBD1 as D (5 bases). In germline, CDR1 is MDHEN, CDR2 SYDVKM. The length of the CDR3 is 14 residues. The germline V and J ends were trimmed by 7 bases and 8 bases, with 20 bases remaining between them.

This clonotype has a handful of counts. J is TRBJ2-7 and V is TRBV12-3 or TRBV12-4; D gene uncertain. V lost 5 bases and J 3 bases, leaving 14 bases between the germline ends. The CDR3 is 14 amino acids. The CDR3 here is CASSVSRAVYEQYF. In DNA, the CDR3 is TGTGCCAGCAGTGTATCTAGGGCGGTCTACGAGCAGTACTTC.